This TCR beta chain was captured by sequencing in a study of cytomegalovirus exposure and HLA in healthy donors. Profiling relied on immunoSEQ multiplex PCR, and the TCRdb table lists in-frame clones only, not all of them. The sample carries 200,000 to 300,000 clones, around 91% recorded once. J gave up 4 bases and V 3 bases, and 6 bases lay outside the gene matches. This CDR3 contains 15 residues. Germline V CDR1 and CDR2: LNHNV, YYDKDF (reference sequence). The source of this sequence is a woman under 40 in good health and CMV-seronegative. The chain couples TRBV15 to TRBJ2-7, with TRBD1 matching over 10 bases. The source material was PBMCs. CDR3 coding DNA: TGTGCCACCAGCAGTCTAAGGACAGGGGGTTACGAGCAGTACTTC. Protein sequence: CATSSLRTGGYEQYF.